The T cell receptor (beta chain) under discussion was sequenced for a study of blood T cells in healthy people across ages. The people who gave samples were healthy Caucasians from Russia, aged roughly 6 to 100. Germline CDR1 and CDR2: SGHRS and YFSETQ. There are 15 residues in the CDR3. V was clipped by 2 bases and J by 5 bases, with 16 bases between them. This clonotype has just a few counts. Primed by a sample-barcoded 5' primer and a J-beta primer mix, a second PCR proceeded for roughly 6 to 12 cycles. In TCRdb, the 5' RACE reads were re-called with MiXCR into one record per CDR3 protein. This table has roughly 700,000 distinct CDR3 sequences, approximately 25% appearing once. These records were also assigned to another study, of T cells of mothers and their children.

Sequencing was performed on blood. The chain recombines TRBV5-1 with TRBJ2-5; D is possibly TRBD1 or TRBD2 (5 bases each). This TCR derives from a boy between 10 and 17 years old in good health. The CDR3 DNA sequence: TGCGCCAGCAGCTTTGACGGCATATGGGGGGAGACCCAGTACTTC. Translation gives CASSFDGIWGETQYF.